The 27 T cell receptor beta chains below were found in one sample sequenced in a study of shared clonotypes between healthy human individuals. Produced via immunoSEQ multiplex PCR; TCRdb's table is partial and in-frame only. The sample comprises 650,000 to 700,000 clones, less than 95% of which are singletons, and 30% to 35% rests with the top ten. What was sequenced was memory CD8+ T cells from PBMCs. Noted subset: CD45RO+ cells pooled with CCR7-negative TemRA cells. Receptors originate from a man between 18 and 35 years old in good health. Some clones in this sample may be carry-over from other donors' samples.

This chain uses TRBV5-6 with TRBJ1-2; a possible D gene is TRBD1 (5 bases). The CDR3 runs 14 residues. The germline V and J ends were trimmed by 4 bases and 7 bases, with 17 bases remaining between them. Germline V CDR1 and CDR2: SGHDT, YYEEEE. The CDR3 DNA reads TGTGCCAGCAGCCTGAGCATGGGGACGCTTGGCTACACCTTC. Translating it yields CASSLSMGTLGYTF.

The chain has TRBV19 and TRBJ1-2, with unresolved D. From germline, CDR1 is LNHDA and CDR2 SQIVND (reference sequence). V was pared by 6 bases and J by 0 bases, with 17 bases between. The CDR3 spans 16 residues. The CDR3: CASSIVGRTTNYGYTF. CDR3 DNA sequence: TGTGCCAGTAGCATCGTCGGGAGAACAACTAACTATGGCTACACCTTC.

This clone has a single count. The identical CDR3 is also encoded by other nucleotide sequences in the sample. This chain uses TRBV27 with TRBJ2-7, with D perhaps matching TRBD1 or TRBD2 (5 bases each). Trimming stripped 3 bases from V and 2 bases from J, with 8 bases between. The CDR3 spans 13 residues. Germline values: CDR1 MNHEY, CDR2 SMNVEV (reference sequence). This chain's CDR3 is CASSLGTTYEQYF. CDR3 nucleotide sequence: TGTGCCAGCAGTTTGGGGACCACCTACGAGCAGTACTTC.

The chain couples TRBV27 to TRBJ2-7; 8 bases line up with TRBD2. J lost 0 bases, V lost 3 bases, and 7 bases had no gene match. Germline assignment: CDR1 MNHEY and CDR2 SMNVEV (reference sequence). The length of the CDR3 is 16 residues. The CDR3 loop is CASSFSAGVISYEQYF. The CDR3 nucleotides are TGTGCCAGCAGTTTTTCAGCGGGAGTTATCTCCTACGAGCAGTACTTC.

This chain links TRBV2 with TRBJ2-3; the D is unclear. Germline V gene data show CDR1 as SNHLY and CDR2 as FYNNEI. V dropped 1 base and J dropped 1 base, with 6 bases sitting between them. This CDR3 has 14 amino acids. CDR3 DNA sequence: TGTGCCAGCAGTGAAGGAGTCGGCACAGATACGCAGTATTTT. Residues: CASSEGVGTDTQYF.

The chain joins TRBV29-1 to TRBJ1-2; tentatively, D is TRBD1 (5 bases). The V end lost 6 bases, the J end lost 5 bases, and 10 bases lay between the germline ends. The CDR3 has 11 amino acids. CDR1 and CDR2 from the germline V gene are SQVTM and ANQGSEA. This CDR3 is CSVTGSYGYTF. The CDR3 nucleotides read TGCAGCGTAACAGGAAGTTATGGCTACACCTTC.

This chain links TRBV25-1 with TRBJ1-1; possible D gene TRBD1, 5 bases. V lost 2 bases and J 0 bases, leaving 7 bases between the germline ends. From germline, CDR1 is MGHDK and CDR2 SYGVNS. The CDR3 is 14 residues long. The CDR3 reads CASSEARVNTEAFF. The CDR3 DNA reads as TGTGCCAGCAGTGAAGCCAGGGTGAACACTGAAGCTTTCTTT. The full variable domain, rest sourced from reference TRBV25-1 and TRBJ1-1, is EADIYQTPRYLVIGTGKKITLECSQTMGHDKMYWYQQDPGMELHLIHYSYGVNSTEKGDLSSESTVSRIRTEHFPLTLESARPSHTSQYLCASSEARVNTEAFFGQGTRLTVV.

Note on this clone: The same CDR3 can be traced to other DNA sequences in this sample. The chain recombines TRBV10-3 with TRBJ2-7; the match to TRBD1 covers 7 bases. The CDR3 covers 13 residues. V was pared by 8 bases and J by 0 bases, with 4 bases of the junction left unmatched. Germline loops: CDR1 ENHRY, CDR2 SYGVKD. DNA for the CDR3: TGTGCCATCCGGCCAGGGGGCTCCTACGAGCAGTACTTC. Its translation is CAIRPGGSYEQYF.

The CDR3 nucleotides are TGCGCCACCCATGGGGTATTCGGAGGGGAGCAGTTCTTC. It is translated as CATHGVFGGEQFF. The chain links TRBV10-2 to TRBJ2-1; D is possibly TRBD2 (6 bases). V was cut by 10 bases and J by 10 bases, with 20 bases left in between. This CDR3 region has 13 residues. Per the germline V gene, CDR1 is WSHSY and CDR2 is SAAADI.

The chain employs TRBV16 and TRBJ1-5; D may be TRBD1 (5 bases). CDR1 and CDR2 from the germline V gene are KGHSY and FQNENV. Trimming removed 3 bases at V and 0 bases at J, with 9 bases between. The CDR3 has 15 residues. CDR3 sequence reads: CASSQFRDSNQPQHF. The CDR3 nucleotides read TGTGCCAGCAGCCAGTTCAGGGATAGCAATCAGCCCCAGCATTTT.

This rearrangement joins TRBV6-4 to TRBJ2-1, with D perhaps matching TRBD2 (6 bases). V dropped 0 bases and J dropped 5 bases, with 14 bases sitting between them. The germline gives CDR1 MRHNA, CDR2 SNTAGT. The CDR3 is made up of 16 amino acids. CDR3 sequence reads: CASSDSPLGGHNEQFF. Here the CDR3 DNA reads TGTGCCAGCAGTGACTCCCCGTTGGGAGGCCACAATGAGCAGTTCTTC.

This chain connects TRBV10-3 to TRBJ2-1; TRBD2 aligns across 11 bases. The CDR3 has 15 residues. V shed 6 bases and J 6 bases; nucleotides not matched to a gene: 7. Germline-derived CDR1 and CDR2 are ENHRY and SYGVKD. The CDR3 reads CAIRISGRARNEQFF. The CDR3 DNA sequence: TGTGCCATCAGAATTAGCGGGAGGGCCCGCAATGAGCAGTTCTTC.

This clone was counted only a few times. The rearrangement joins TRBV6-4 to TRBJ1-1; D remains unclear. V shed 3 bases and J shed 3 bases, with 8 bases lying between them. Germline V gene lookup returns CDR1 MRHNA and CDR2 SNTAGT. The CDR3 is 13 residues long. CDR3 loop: CASSEYGDTEAFF. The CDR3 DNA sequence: TGTGCCAGCAGTGAGTACGGAGACACTGAAGCTTTCTTT.

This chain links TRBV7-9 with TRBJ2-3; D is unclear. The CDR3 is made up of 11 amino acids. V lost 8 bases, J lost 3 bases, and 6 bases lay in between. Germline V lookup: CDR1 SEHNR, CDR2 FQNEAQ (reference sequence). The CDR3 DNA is TGTGCCAGCGTCGGAACAGATACGCAGTATTTT. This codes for CASVGTDTQYF.

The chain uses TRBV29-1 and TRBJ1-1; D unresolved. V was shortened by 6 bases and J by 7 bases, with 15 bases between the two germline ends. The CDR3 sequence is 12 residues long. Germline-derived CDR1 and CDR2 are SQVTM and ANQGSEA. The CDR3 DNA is TGCAGCGTAGGCCCCGGACGGATTGAAGCTTTCTTT. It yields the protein CSVGPGRIEAFF.

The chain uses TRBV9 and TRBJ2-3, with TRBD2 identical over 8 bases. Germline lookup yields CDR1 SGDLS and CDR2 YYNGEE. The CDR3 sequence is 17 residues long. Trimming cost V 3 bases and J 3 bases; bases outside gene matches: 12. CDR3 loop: CASSANFPGLVTDTQYF. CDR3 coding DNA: TGTGCCAGCAGCGCTAATTTCCCGGGACTAGTAACAGATACGCAGTATTTT.

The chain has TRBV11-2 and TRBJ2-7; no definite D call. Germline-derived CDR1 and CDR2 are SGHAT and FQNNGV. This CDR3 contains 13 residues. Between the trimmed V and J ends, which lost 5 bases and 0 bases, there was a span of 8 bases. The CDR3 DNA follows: TGTGCCAGCAGCCCGACCACCTCCTACGAGCAGTACTTC. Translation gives CASSPTTSYEQYF.

CDR3 in amino acids: CASSTGTPYEQYF. The CDR3 DNA sequence: TGTGCCAGCTCGACGGGGACCCCCTACGAGCAGTACTTC. This chain links TRBV11-2 with TRBJ2-7; D might be TRBD1 or TRBD2, each matching 5 bases. CDR1 is SGHAT, CDR2 FQNNGV, per germline. CDR3 size: 13 residues. V dropped 8 bases and J dropped 2 bases, with 13 bases sitting between them. The variable domain in full, completed from reference TRBV11-2 and TRBJ2-7, reads EAGVAQSPRYKIIEKRQSVAFWCNPISGHATLYWYQQILGQGPKLLIQFQNNGVVDDSQLPKDRFSAERLKGVDSTLKIQPAKLEDSAVYLCASSTGTPYEQYFGPGTRLTVT.

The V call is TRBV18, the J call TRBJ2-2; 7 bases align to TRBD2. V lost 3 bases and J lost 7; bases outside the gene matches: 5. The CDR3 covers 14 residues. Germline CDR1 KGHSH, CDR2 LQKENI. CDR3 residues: CASSPRRGVGELFF. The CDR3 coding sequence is TGTGCCAGCTCACCCCGTCGGGGGGTCGGGGAGCTGTTTTTT.

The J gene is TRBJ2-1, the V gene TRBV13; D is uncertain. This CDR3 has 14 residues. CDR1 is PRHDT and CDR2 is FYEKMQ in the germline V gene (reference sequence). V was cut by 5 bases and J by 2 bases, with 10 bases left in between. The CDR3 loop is CASSPRRPYNEQFF. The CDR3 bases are TGTGCCAGCAGCCCGCGGCGGCCCTACAATGAGCAGTTCTTC.

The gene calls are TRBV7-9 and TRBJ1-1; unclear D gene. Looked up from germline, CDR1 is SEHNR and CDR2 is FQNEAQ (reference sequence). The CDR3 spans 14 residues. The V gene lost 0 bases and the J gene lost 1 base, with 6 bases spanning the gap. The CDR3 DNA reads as TGTGCCAGCAGCTTAGCGTCCGCGAACACTGAAGCTTTCTTT. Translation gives CASSLASANTEAFF.

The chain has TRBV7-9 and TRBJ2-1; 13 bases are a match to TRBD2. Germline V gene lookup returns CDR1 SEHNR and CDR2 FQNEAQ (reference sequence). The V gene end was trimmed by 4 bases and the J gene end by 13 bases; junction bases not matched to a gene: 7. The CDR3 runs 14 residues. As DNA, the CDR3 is TGTGCCAGCAGCTCGGGACTAGCGGGAAGGAATCAGTTCTTC. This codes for CASSSGLAGRNQFF.

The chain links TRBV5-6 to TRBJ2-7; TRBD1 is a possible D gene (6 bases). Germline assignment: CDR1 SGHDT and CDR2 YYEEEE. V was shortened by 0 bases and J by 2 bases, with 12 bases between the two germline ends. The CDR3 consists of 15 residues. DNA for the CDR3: TGTGCCAGCAGCTTGGACAGGGAAATTACCTACGAGCAGTACTTC. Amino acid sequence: CASSLDREITYEQYF.

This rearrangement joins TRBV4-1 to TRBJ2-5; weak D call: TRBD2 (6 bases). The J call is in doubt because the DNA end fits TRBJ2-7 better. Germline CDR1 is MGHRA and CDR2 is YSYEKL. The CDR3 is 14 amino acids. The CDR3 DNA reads TGCGCCAGCAGCCAAGCGGGAGAGACCTACGAGCAGTACTTC. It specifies CASSQAGETYEQYF.

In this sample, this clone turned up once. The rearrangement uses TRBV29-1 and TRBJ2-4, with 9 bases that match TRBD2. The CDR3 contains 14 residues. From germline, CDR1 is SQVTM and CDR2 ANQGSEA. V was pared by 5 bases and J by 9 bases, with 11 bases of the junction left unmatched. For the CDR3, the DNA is TGCAGCGTTCGACTAGCGGAAGGAGCCCCCATTCAGTACTTC. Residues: CSVRLAEGAPIQYF.

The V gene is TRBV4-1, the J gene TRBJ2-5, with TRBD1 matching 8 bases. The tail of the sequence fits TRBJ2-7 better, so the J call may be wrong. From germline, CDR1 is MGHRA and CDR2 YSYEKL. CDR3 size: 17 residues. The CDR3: CASSQDPRTGGTYEQYF. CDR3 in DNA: TGCGCCAGCAGCCAAGATCCCCGAACAGGGGGGACCTACGAGCAGTACTTC.

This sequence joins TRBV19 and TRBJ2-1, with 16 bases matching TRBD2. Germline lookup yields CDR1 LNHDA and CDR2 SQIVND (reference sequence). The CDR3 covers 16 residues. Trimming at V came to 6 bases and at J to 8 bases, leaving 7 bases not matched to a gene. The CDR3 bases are TGTGCCAGTAGCATCCGGGGACTAGCGGGAGGGGATGAGCAGTTCTTC. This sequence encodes CASSIRGLAGGDEQFF.